These 17 T cell receptor beta chains were sequenced from one sample in a study of shared T cell receptors in the human thymus. Clones were read by immunoSEQ multiplex PCR, and TCRdb kept only the in-frame ones, dropping some. This sample has 700,000 to 750,000 clones, with 75% to 90% found just once. These data were likewise used in another study, on human thymus T cells.

Sequencing was carried out using thymocytes. The receptors derive from a girl under three years old with a congenital heart defect.

This CDR3 is CASSLGVGDRGCRRGYTF. The CDR3 DNA is TGTGCCAGCAGCTTGGGGGTTGGGGACAGGGGATGTCGTCGTGGCTACACCTTC. V and J are TRBV11-2 and TRBJ1-2, with 10 bases identical to TRBD1. The length of the CDR3 is 18 residues. The trim removed 3 bases at V and 7 bases at J, leaving 17 bases unmatched. Germline V gene data show CDR1 as SGHAT and CDR2 as FQNNGV.

This sequence joins TRBV19 and TRBJ2-5; possible D gene TRBD1, 6 bases. V gave up 7 bases and J gave up 2 bases, with 17 bases separating them. This CDR3 has 15 residues. CDR1 is LNHDA, CDR2 SQIVND, per germline (reference sequence). CDR3: CASKVWDTPQETQYF. DNA of the CDR3: TGTGCCAGTAAAGTTTGGGACACTCCTCAAGAGACCCAGTACTTC.

This clone has only one observation. The rearrangement joins TRBV6-1 to TRBJ2-7; TRBD1 matches 9 bases. J lost 2 bases, V lost 8 bases, and 4 bases had no gene match. Germline loops: CDR1 MNHNS, CDR2 SASEGT. The CDR3 covers 13 residues. Here the CDR3 DNA reads TGTGCCAGCCCCGGGACAGGGACCTACGAGCAGTACTTC. This sequence encodes CASPGTGTYEQYF.

The chain combines TRBV6-5 with TRBJ2-5; D perhaps matches TRBD2 (7 bases). V lost 0 bases, J lost 5 bases, and 13 bases lay in between. This CDR3 contains 15 residues. CDR1 and CDR2 (germline): MNHEY, SVGAGI. CDR3: CASSYSGRGPETQYF. CDR3 coding DNA: TGTGCCAGCAGTTACTCGGGGCGGGGGCCGGAGACCCAGTACTTC.

The genes are TRBV19 and TRBJ1-1; D remains unclear. This CDR3 is built from 14 residues. Germline CDR1 is LNHDA and CDR2 is SQIVND (reference sequence). V lost 5 bases and J lost 0, with 10 bases in between. CDR3 bases: TGTGCCAGTAGTGGGAGCCCGCTGAACACTGAAGCTTTCTTT. Its translation is CASSGSPLNTEAFF.

The V call is TRBV6-1, the J call TRBJ1-1; D remains unclear. CDR1 is MNHNS and CDR2 is SASEGT in the germline V gene. The CDR3 is 12 residues long. V lost 6 bases, J lost 3 bases, and 8 bases lay in between. CDR3 region: CASSGVYTEAFF. As DNA, the CDR3 is TGTGCCAGCAGCGGAGTGTACACTGAAGCTTTCTTT.

This sequence joins TRBV7-8 and TRBJ2-7, with a weak D call TRBD2 (6 bases). The CDR3 spans 15 residues. Germline lookup yields CDR1 SGHVS and CDR2 FQNEAQ. V shed 5 bases and J shed 1 base, with 15 bases lying between them. The CDR3 bases are TGTGCCAGCAGCCGCCGGACACTAGCATCCTACGAGCAGTACTTC. The encoded protein is CASSRRTLASYEQYF. The complete variable domain, with remaining parts taken from reference TRBV7-8 and TRBJ2-7, reads GAGVSQSPRYKVAKRGQDVALRCDPISGHVSLFWYQQALGQGPEFLTYFQNEAQLDKSGLPSDRFFAERPEGSVSTLKIQRTQQEDSAVYLCASSRRTLASYEQYFGPGTRLTVT.

The V call is TRBV27, the J call TRBJ2-6, with a tentative D call TRBD1 (5 bases). Germline CDR1 reads MNHEY; CDR2 reads SMNVEV (reference sequence). This CDR3 region has 17 residues. V was shortened by 4 bases and J by 0 bases, with 13 bases between the two germline ends. This chain's CDR3 is CASSSPLTDSGANVLTF. As DNA, the CDR3 is TGTGCCAGCAGTTCACCGTTGACAGACTCTGGGGCCAACGTCCTGACTTTC. Full variable domain (missing parts from reference TRBV27 and TRBJ2-6): EAQVTQNPRYLITVTGKKLTVTCSQNMNHEYMSWYRQDPGLGLRQIYYSMNVEVTDKGDVPEGYKVSRKEKRNFPLILESPSPNQTSLYFCASSSPLTDSGANVLTFGAGSRLTVL.

This clone showed up just once. This chain uses TRBV14 with TRBJ1-2; the D gene is possibly TRBD1 (6 bases). Germline-derived CDR1 and CDR2 are SGHDN and FVKESK. V lost 0 bases, J lost 1 base, and 21 bases lay in between. This CDR3 has 19 residues. The CDR3 here is CASSQDQGLPTGRNYGYTF. The CDR3 region has the DNA TGTGCCAGCAGCCAAGATCAGGGTTTGCCGACAGGTCGTAACTATGGCTACACCTTC.

This chain uses TRBV6-1 with TRBJ2-7; 10 nucleotides match TRBD1. The V and J ends lost 6 bases and 2 bases, in that order; junction bases with no gene match: 4. CDR3 length: 14 residues. Per the germline V gene, CDR1 is MNHNS and CDR2 is SASEGT. Here the CDR3 DNA reads TGTGCCAGCAGGGGGGGACAGGGGACCTACGAGCAGTACTTC. It encodes CASRGGQGTYEQYF.

This clone appeared once. This sequence joins TRBV5-1 and TRBJ1-2, with 8 bases that match TRBD1. CDR1 and CDR2 from the germline V gene are SGHRS and YFSETQ. The CDR3 is 15 amino acids. V gave up 4 bases and J gave up 6 bases; unmatched junction bases: 11. The CDR3 is CASSPGQGEGNGYTF. In DNA form, the CDR3 reads TGCGCCAGCAGCCCTGGACAGGGAGAAGGAAATGGCTACACCTTC.

This clone was recorded a few times. The chain combines TRBV11-2 with TRBJ2-3; the match to TRBD1 covers 8 bases. V was clipped by 7 bases and J by 3 bases; unmatched bases: 6. Per the germline V gene, CDR1 is SGHAT and CDR2 is FQNNGV. The CDR3 has 14 amino acids. CDR3 DNA: TGTGCCAGCAACACACAGGGGGGTACAGATACGCAGTATTTT. Amino acid sequence: CASNTQGGTDTQYF.

The chain joins TRBV5-8 to TRBJ1-5; no reliable D call. Germline V gene sequence: CDR1 SGHTS, CDR2 YDEGEE. V lost 4 bases to trimming and J lost 0 bases, with 14 bases between them. CDR3 length: 16 amino acids. CDR3: CASSPLSRLSNQPQHF. CDR3 in DNA: TGTGCCAGCAGCCCCCTGTCGCGGCTTAGCAATCAGCCCCAGCATTTT.

The chain joins TRBV14 to TRBJ2-7; D might be TRBD2 (8 bases). V was shortened by 1 base and J by 1 base, with 17 bases between the two germline ends. CDR1 and CDR2 from the germline V gene are SGHDN and FVKESK. CDR3 length equals 17 residues. The DNA for the CDR3 is TGTGCCAGCAGCCAAGGTTTACAGGGGACTAGGTCCTACGAGCAGTACTTC. This sequence encodes CASSQGLQGTRSYEQYF.

V gene TRBV28 combines with J gene TRBJ2-7, with D uncertain. The CDR3 contains 14 residues. CDR1 is MDHEN, CDR2 SYDVKM, per germline. V was clipped by 6 bases and J by 7 bases, with 19 bases between them. CDR3 sequence reads: CASSLREVLSEQYF. The CDR3 DNA is TGTGCCAGCAGCCTCCGTGAGGTTCTGAGTGAGCAGTACTTC.

This clone appeared a few times. The chain combines TRBV19 with TRBJ2-5, with 8 bases fitting TRBD2. The J segment lost 1 base and the V segment lost 1 base, leaving 8 bases of the junction unmatched. CDR1 and CDR2 (germline): LNHDA, SQIVND (reference sequence). This CDR3 contains 17 residues. Here the CDR3 DNA reads TGTGCCAGTAGTATAGTTGCGGGGGGCCCCCCCCAAGAGACCCAGTACTTC. Translating gives CASSIVAGGPPQETQYF. The complete variable domain, with remaining parts taken from reference TRBV19 and TRBJ2-5, reads DGGITQSPKYLFRKEGQNVTLSCEQNLNHDAMYWYRQDPGQGLRLIYYSQIVNDFQKGDIAEGYSVSREKKESFPLTVTSAQKNPTAFYLCASSIVAGGPPQETQYFGPGTRLLVL.

The chain combines TRBV9 with TRBJ1-6; D remains ambiguous. This CDR3 has 16 residues. The V gene lost 1 base and the J gene lost 6 bases, with 14 bases spanning the gap. The germline V gene has CDR1 SGDLS and CDR2 YYNGEE. The CDR3: CASSVKPSGVNSPLHF. The CDR3 nucleotides are TGTGCCAGCAGCGTAAAGCCGAGCGGGGTTAATTCACCCCTCCACTTT.